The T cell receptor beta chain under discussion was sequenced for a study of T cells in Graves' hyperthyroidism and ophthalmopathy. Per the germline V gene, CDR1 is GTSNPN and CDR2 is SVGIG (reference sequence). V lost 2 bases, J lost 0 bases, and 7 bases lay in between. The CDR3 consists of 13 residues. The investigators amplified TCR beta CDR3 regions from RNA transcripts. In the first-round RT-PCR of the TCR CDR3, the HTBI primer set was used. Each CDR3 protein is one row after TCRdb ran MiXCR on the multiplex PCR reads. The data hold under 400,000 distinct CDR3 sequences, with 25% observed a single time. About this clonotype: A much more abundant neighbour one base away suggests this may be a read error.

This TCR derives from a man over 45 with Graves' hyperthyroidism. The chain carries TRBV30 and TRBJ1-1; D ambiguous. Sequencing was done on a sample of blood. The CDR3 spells CAWSRVLNTEAFF. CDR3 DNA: TGTGCCTGGAGTAGGGTTTTGAACACTGAAGCTTTCTTT.